This TCR beta chain was obtained from a study of human T cells and chemical hapten exposure (dated by TCRdb to 2020 to 2022). Broadly, across the study: For sensitization, 2% DPC in acetone was applied to a 2 cm by 2 cm area of upper inner arm skin. Most of the patients in the cohort were female, and the cohort covered alopecia areata with under or over 50% scalp involvement, alopecia totalis and alopecia universalis. Blood for TCR sequencing was provided by twenty-nine alopecia patients at one to four time points (pre-sensitization, 2, 6 and 24 weeks). In alopecia patients, the study followed how the peripheral blood TCR repertoire changed in vivo over primary and secondary sensitization to diphenylcyclopropenone (DPC), a hapten. Blood samples were taken from patients before sensitization (week 0) and then at 2, 6 and about 24 weeks after DPC sensitization. Patch testing was performed on the upper back with Finn chambers containing 0.01% DPC, and the patch tests were scored after 6 days according to International Contact Dermatitis Research Group standards. Libraries were combined into a pool for sequencing, and differences in TCR yield between samples came mainly from small differences in library volumes within the pool. Throughout the roughly 24-week study period, patients were also given weekly therapeutic DPC doses on the scalp.

The sample's time point label, in plain terms: pre-sensitization, week 0. Explained via the paper, the treatment or condition label denotes: therapeutic diphenylcyclopropenone sensitization with weekly scalp DPC. Blood at each patch-test visit was drawn before the patch test was applied. Patients were considered eligible if aged 18 to 70, diagnosed with alopecia and deemed suitable for DPC therapy, and patients were excluded if pregnant. Total RNA was isolated from unfractionated whole blood collected in Tempus Blood RNA tubes. Library preparation employed RACE. These reads were obtained on a NextSeq 500. Library preparation attached unique molecular identifiers to individual cDNA molecules for quantitative, reproducible TCR counting. From each blood RNA sample, both TCR alpha and TCR beta chains were sequenced. Under the source paper's analysis protocol: The median number of TCRs per sample was over 95,000, ranging from 23,224 to 690,600. V, J and CDR3 annotation of the TCR reads was performed with the Decombinator software suite. To make PS versus PT1 abundance plots, every sample was subsampled to the same number of TCRs (28,000). Expanded TCRs were defined as absent before sensitization and observed at least eight times at the 2-week time point. Using fastp at Q25 and MiXCR, TCRdb reprocessed the public reads and kept productive beta chains. Each entry merges the rows of one CDR3 protein and shows their most common DNA and genes. The V and J calls follow TCRdb's processing rather than the paper's. This sample is represented by roughly 100,000 distinct CDR3 sequences; 12% of them were singletons. The ten largest clones capture around 1.7% of the sample.

To note about this clonotype: Its cognate antigen has yet to be identified. Base qualities are not at hand, and no much larger clone is one base apart.

Its CDR3 holds 14 amino acids, cysteine through phenylalanine. Only the CDR3 portion is preserved as DNA: 42 bases, with reading frame beginning at the first base. Trimmed from V: 6 bases; trimmed from J: 3 bases; junction bases lacking a gene match: 1. CDR1 and CDR2 are drawn from the germline V gene: ENHRY, SYGVKD. What the research found in general, with its limitations: All patients had alopecia, a presumed autoimmune disease, so their immune response might differ from that of healthy individuals. After repeated subsampling, the strength of the expansion versus patch-test correlation and the threshold at which it became significant changed. Patch test score correlated positively with the number of PT1 expanded TCRs, reaching significance at thresholds 8, 16 and 32 but not at 4. The number of TCRs above 1 in 1000 frequency did not change with DPC sensitization; there was no evidence of global repertoire structure alterations. Significantly more large CDR3 similarity clusters were formed by expanded TCRs than by pre-sensitization or healthy control sets, consistent with antigen-driven responses.

The input for sequencing was whole blood, taken in connection with sensitization to the hapten diphenylcyclopropenone (DPC). The sequence was collected from a woman in her forties or fifties with alopecia areata. Some clones in this sample may be carry-over from other donors' samples. The chain was built from TRBV10-3 and TRBJ2-1; 11 nucleotides in the junction match TRBD1. The sequence in DNA is TGTGCCATCAGGGGGACAGGGGGCTACAATGAGCAGTTCTTC. This sequence encodes CAIRGTGGYNEQFF.